This T cell receptor (beta chain) was sequenced in a study of T cells in Graves' hyperthyroidism and ophthalmopathy. The table lists this clonotype with a few counts. The CDR3 regions of TCR beta were amplified from RNA transcripts. A set of HTBI primers served as the primers for a first-round RT-PCR of the TCR CDR3. TCRdb independently ran MiXCR on the multiplex PCR reads; one entry per CDR3 protein. The sample yields some 760,000 distinct CDR3 sequences, about 15% seen once. V was cut by 8 bases and J by 0 bases, with 8 bases left in between. Germline-derived CDR1 and CDR2 are SNHLY and FYNNEI. The CDR3 consists of 13 residues.

This rearrangement joins TRBV2 to TRBJ1-3, with D unresolved. The sample consisted of blood. This TCR came from a woman younger than 30 with Graves' hyperthyroidism. DNA of the CDR3: TGTGCCAGCGGCTTACGCTCTGGAAACACCATATATTTT. Its translation: CASGLRSGNTIYF.